Presented here are 11 T cell receptor beta chains from one specimen sequenced in a study of cytomegalovirus exposure and HLA in healthy donors. This PCR relied on a set of 60 Vbeta primers and 13 Jbeta primers. The method was immunoSEQ multiplex PCR; TCRdb's version includes in-frame clones alone and lacks a portion of them. Of about 180,000 clones listed, roughly 80% are singletons. The sequencing sample was made of PBMCs. These receptors originate from a woman aged 45-65 years in good health and CMV-seronegative.

The chain uses TRBV28 and TRBJ2-3, with 8 bases aligning to TRBD2. Trimming at V came to 7 bases and at J to 2 bases, leaving 14 bases not matched to a gene. The CDR3 is 17 amino acids. Germline-derived CDR1 and CDR2 are MDHEN and SYDVKM. CDR3 amino acids: CASTLPGGGILTDTQYF. The CDR3 DNA is TGTGCCAGCACCCTCCCCGGGGGGGGCATCCTCACAGATACGCAGTATTTT.

This clone appeared a single time. J is TRBJ1-1 and V is TRBV7-9; unclear D gene. In germline, CDR1 is SEHNR, CDR2 FQNEAQ (reference sequence). The CDR3 length is 14 residues. Trimming cost V 3 bases and J 2 bases, with 10 bases left between them. In DNA form, the CDR3 reads TGTGCCAGCAGCTTGTCCTACAGCAACACTGAAGCTTTCTTT. It encodes CASSLSYSNTEAFF.

This chain links TRBV6-1 with TRBJ2-3; no clear D gene. Deletions cut 7 bases from V and 0 bases from J, with 8 bases between. The CDR3 length is 13 residues. Germline CDR1 is MNHNS and CDR2 is SASEGT. For the CDR3, the DNA is TGTGCCAGCACCATACTTAGCACAGATACGCAGTATTTT. Protein sequence: CASTILSTDTQYF.

The V and J genes are TRBV15 and TRBJ2-7; weak D call: TRBD1 (5 bases). CDR1 is LNHNV, CDR2 YYDKDF, per germline (reference sequence). With 0 bases removed from V and 5 bases from J, the gap between germline ends came to 14 bases. This CDR3 is built from 15 residues. CDR3 protein: CATSRDSAGLHEQYF. CDR3 sequence (DNA): TGTGCCACCAGCAGAGATTCGGCAGGGCTCCACGAGCAGTACTTC.

The rearrangement uses TRBV29-1 and TRBJ1-2; 9 nucleotides line up with TRBD1. Germline-derived CDR1 and CDR2 are SQVTM and ANQGSEA. The CDR3 spans 13 residues. The trim removed 3 bases at V and 8 bases at J, leaving 7 bases unmatched. The CDR3 loop reads CSVETGGLGGYTF. DNA of the CDR3: TGCAGCGTTGAGACAGGGGGTCTGGGAGGCTACACCTTC.

The CDR3 sequence: CSGSGGGAWETQYF. CDR3 nucleotide sequence: TGCAGCGGTTCAGGCGGGGGGGCCTGGGAGACCCAGTACTTC. V and J are TRBV29-1 and TRBJ2-5; 9 bases are shared with TRBD2. In germline, CDR1 is SQVTM, CDR2 ANQGSEA. The J segment lost 5 bases and the V segment lost 7 bases, leaving 11 bases of the junction unmatched. The CDR3 covers 14 residues.

This clone was counted only a few times. The J gene is TRBJ2-7, the V gene TRBV27; D not certain. There are 13 residues in the CDR3. Germline V gene data show CDR1 as MNHEY and CDR2 as SMNVEV (reference sequence). Trimming removed 4 bases at V and 3 bases at J, with 10 bases between. The CDR3 is CASSSELGYEQYF. CDR3 DNA: TGTGCCAGCAGTTCCGAGCTCGGCTACGAGCAGTACTTC.

V gene TRBV5-1 combines with J gene TRBJ2-1; 9 positions match TRBD1. This CDR3 comprises 19 residues. V shed 4 bases and J 4 bases; nucleotides not matched to a gene: 18. Germline CDR1 and CDR2: SGHRS and YFSETQ. Here the CDR3 DNA reads TGCGCCAGCAGCGGGGGGCCCGGGACAGGGTGTTGTGTATACAATGAGCAGTTCTTC. Its translation is CASSGGPGTGCCVYNEQFF.

The genes are TRBV7-9 and TRBJ2-5; 9 nucleotides match TRBD1. With V trimmed by 5 bases and J by 2 bases, 15 bases remained unmatched. Germline CDR1 is SEHNR and CDR2 is FQNEAQ (reference sequence). The CDR3 is 18 residues long. CDR3 nucleotide sequence: TGTGCCAGCAGCCCGGGACAGGGACGGCTAGCGAGACAAGAGACCCAGTACTTC. Translated, it gives CASSPGQGRLARQETQYF.

CDR3 amino acids: CASKPLFRALETQYF. Here the CDR3 DNA reads TGTGCCAGCAAGCCCCTCTTCAGGGCTCTGGAGACCCAGTACTTC. The chain employs TRBV7-2 and TRBJ2-5, with D tentatively TRBD1 (5 bases). Germline CDR1 SGHTA, CDR2 FQGNSA. Trimming took 7 bases from V and 5 from J, leaving 20 bases between them. This CDR3 has 15 residues. The variable domain in full, with the rest retrieved from reference TRBV7-2 and TRBJ2-5, is GAGVSQSPSNKVTEKGKDVELRCDPISGHTALYWYRQSLGQGLEFLIYFQGNSAPDKSGLPSDRFSAERTGGSVSTLTIQRTQQEDSAVYLCASKPLFRALETQYFGPGTRLLVL.

This chain joins TRBV18 and TRBJ2-7; 11 bases match TRBD2. J lost 4 bases, V lost 3 bases, and 5 bases had no gene match. The CDR3 is 15 residues long. Germline V lookup: CDR1 KGHSH, CDR2 LQKENI. CDR3 bases: TGTGCCAGCTCACCGTCACTAGCGGGAGTATACGAGCAGTACTTC. Encoded protein: CASSPSLAGVYEQYF. Drawing the rest from reference TRBV18 and TRBJ2-7, the complete variable domain is NAGVMQNPRHLVRRRGQEARLRCSPMKGHSHVYWYRQLPEEGLKFMVYLQKENIIDESGMPKERFSAEFPKEGPSILRIQQVVRGDSAAYFCASSPSLAGVYEQYFGPGTRLTVT.